A single sample gave rise to the 32 T cell receptor beta chains below, sequenced in a study of shared clonotypes between healthy human individuals. Libraries were prepared by immunoSEQ multiplex PCR; TCRdb keeps only in-frame clonotypes and omits some of them. The sample lists approximately 1.5 million clones, approximately 98.5% occurring once. The sample consisted of naive CD4+ T cells sorted from blood. Subset described: CD45RA+ positively selected. The source of these receptors is a man aged 25-45 years in good health.

The chain employs TRBV10-3 and TRBJ2-7; a possible D gene is TRBD2 (5 bases). Trimming pared 8 bases from V and 6 bases from J, leaving 11 bases between. The germline CDR1 and CDR2 sequences are ENHRY and SYGVKD. The CDR3 is 11 amino acids. CDR3 in DNA: TGTGCCATCGGATCAGGAGGCGAGCAGTACTTC. It codes for CAIGSGGEQYF.

The J gene is TRBJ1-1, the V gene TRBV7-2; possible D gene TRBD1, 6 bases. CDR3 length: 16 residues. From germline, CDR1 is SGHTA and CDR2 FQGNSA. V lost 4 bases and J 1 base, leaving 16 bases between the germline ends. CDR3 sequence (DNA): TGTGCCAGCAGCTCGCGGACAGCCGATAGGAACACTGAAGCTTTCTTT. Its translation: CASSSRTADRNTEAFF.

This clone has just one count. The chain links TRBV7-2 to TRBJ1-5, with D hard to call. Germline-derived CDR1 and CDR2 are SGHTA and FQGNSA. V gave up 7 bases and J gave up 3 bases, with 13 bases separating them. The CDR3 is 14 amino acids. The CDR3 loop reads CASKRSRTNQPQHF. The DNA for the CDR3 is TGTGCCAGCAAAAGGTCGAGGACCAATCAGCCCCAGCATTTT.

The chain uses TRBV11-1 and TRBJ2-7, with D perhaps given as TRBD1 or TRBD2 (7 bases each). This CDR3 is built from 18 residues. Looked up from germline, CDR1 is SGHAT and CDR2 is FQDESV (reference sequence). V lost 0 bases and J lost 2, with 20 bases in between. CDR3 sequence: CASSLAGGDSETPYEQYF. The DNA of the CDR3 is TGTGCCAGCAGCTTAGCGGGGGGGGACAGCGAAACCCCCTACGAGCAGTACTTC.

This clone was counted between two and nine times. The V gene is TRBV5-4, the J gene TRBJ2-5, with 9 bases identical to TRBD1. The CDR3 covers 13 residues. With V trimmed by 4 bases and J by 7 bases, 5 bases remained unmatched. CDR1 is SGHNT and CDR2 is YYREEE in the germline V gene (reference sequence). The CDR3 sequence is CASSPRDRVTQYF. Written as DNA, the CDR3 is TGTGCCAGCAGCCCCCGGGACAGGGTGACCCAGTACTTC.

The chain has TRBV28 and TRBJ2-7; TRBD2 matches 11 bases. The V segment lost 5 bases and the J segment 2 bases; nucleotides outside the gene matches: 2. Per the germline V gene, CDR1 is MDHEN and CDR2 is SYDVKM. CDR3 length: 14 residues. CDR3 coding DNA: TGTGCCAGCAGTGAGACTAGCGGGACCTACGAGCAGTACTTC. It yields the protein CASSETSGTYEQYF.

The chain has TRBV9 and TRBJ1-5; a possible D gene is TRBD1 (5 bases). This CDR3 comprises 15 residues. Looked up from germline, CDR1 is SGDLS and CDR2 is YYNGEE. V lost 2 bases and J lost 6, with 15 bases in between. The CDR3 region has the DNA TGTGCCAGCAGCGTCAATCCAGGGTTGGGTCAGCCCCAGCATTTT. Translating it yields CASSVNPGLGQPQHF.

This chain connects TRBV5-5 to TRBJ2-3, with D hard to call. The ends were cut back, 0 bases at V and 2 bases at J, with 16 bases in the middle. The CDR3 extends over 17 amino acids. The V gene's germline CDR1 is SGHKS and CDR2 YYEKEE (reference sequence). CDR3 loop: CASSLGRLGQNTDTQYF. The DNA for the CDR3 is TGTGCCAGCAGCTTGGGGCGTCTGGGCCAAAACACAGATACGCAGTATTTT. Combining the CDR3 with reference TRBV5-5 and TRBJ2-3 gives the whole variable domain DAGVTQSPTHLIKTRGQQVTLRCSPISGHKSVSWYQQVLGQGPQFIFQYYEKEERGRGNFPDRFSARQFPNYSSELNVNALLLGDSALYLCASSLGRLGQNTDTQYFGPGTRLTVL.

The chain uses TRBV19 and TRBJ2-7; a possible D gene is TRBD2 (6 bases). The CDR3 has 12 residues. V lost 4 bases to trimming and J lost 3 bases, with 7 bases between them. The germline gives CDR1 LNHDA, CDR2 SQIVND (reference sequence). CDR3 residues: CASSRGDYEQYF. The CDR3 DNA reads as TGTGCCAGTAGTAGGGGGGACTACGAGCAGTACTTC.

The count of this clone is one. The V call is TRBV5-6, the J call TRBJ1-2; no firm D call. The CDR3 contains 14 residues. Trimming took off 0 bases at V and 4 bases at J, with 10 bases between the two ends. Germline V CDR1 and CDR2: SGHDT, YYEEEE. CDR3 amino acids: CASSLVQAVYGYTF. CDR3 coding DNA: TGTGCCAGCAGCTTGGTTCAGGCGGTCTATGGCTACACCTTC.

The J gene is TRBJ2-5, the V gene TRBV5-4, with 8 bases aligning to TRBD2. Per the germline V gene, CDR1 is SGHNT and CDR2 is YYREEE (reference sequence). The ends lost 7 bases at V and 5 bases at J; junction bases unmatched: 10. The CDR3 is made up of 14 amino acids. The CDR3 DNA is TGTGCCAGCCGGGGAGCGGGAGTGGTTGAGACCCAGTACTTC. This gives the protein CASRGAGVVETQYF.

The chain is built from TRBV7-9 and TRBJ2-3, with 9 bases aligning to TRBD2. V lost 3 bases to trimming and J lost 5 bases; unmatched junction nucleotides: 3. CDR3 size: 14 residues. Germline assignment: CDR1 SEHNR and CDR2 FQNEAQ (reference sequence). The CDR3 here is CASSFGGREDTQYF. The CDR3 nucleotides are TGTGCCAGCAGCTTTGGCGGGAGGGAAGATACGCAGTATTTT.

V is TRBV6-4 and J is TRBJ2-3; no firm D call. CDR3 length: 16 amino acids. CDR1 MRHNA and CDR2 SNTAGT come from the germline V gene. V was cut by 5 bases and J by 1 base, with 16 bases left in between. The CDR3 region is CASSKSTSPGTDTQYF. The CDR3 nucleotides are TGTGCCAGCAGTAAAAGTACTTCCCCCGGCACAGATACGCAGTATTTT.

Details on this clone: This CDR3 is also generated by other DNA sequences in the sample. This rearrangement joins TRBV2 to TRBJ1-4; tentative D call: TRBD1 (6 bases). The CDR3 consists of 14 residues. The V end was cut by 3 bases, the J end by 7 bases, with 12 bases between. CDR1 and CDR2 from the germline V gene are SNHLY and FYNNEI. The CDR3 sequence is CASSEWGRGEKLFF. CDR3 in DNA: TGTGCCAGCAGTGAGTGGGGCAGGGGTGAAAAACTGTTTTTT.

The chain recombines TRBV2 with TRBJ1-5; no firm D call. CDR3 size: 13 residues. V lost 5 bases to trimming and J lost 3 bases, with 8 bases between them. Germline CDR1 reads SNHLY; CDR2 reads FYNNEI. The DNA for the CDR3 is TGTGCCAGCAGTTTGGTGAACAATCAGCCCCAGCATTTT. Encoded protein: CASSLVNNQPQHF.

This rearrangement joins TRBV9 to TRBJ2-3, with 8 bases matching TRBD2. The germline CDR1 and CDR2 sequences are SGDLS and YYNGEE. The V and J ends lost 2 bases and 3 bases, in that order; junction bases with no gene match: 5. The CDR3 runs 15 residues. The CDR3 region is CASSVSGKLTDTQYF. The DNA for the CDR3 is TGTGCCAGCAGCGTTAGCGGGAAGTTGACAGATACGCAGTATTTT.

V and J are TRBV18 and TRBJ2-1; 7 nucleotides agree with TRBD2. V trimming: 5 bases; J trimming: 8 bases; junction bases outside the gene matches: 15. Per germline, CDR1 KGHSH and CDR2 LQKENI. This CDR3 has 16 residues. CDR3 region: CASSSSSGTLQYEQFF. The DNA of the CDR3 is TGTGCCAGCTCATCTTCTAGCGGAACACTACAATATGAGCAGTTCTTC. Full variable domain (remainder filled in from reference TRBV18 and TRBJ2-1): NAGVMQNPRHLVRRRGQEARLRCSPMKGHSHVYWYRQLPEEGLKFMVYLQKENIIDESGMPKERFSAEFPKEGPSILRIQQVVRGDSAAYFCASSSSSGTLQYEQFFGPGTRLTVL.

The V gene is TRBV5-1, the J gene TRBJ1-5; D is ambiguous. V lost 0 bases and J 9 bases, leaving 10 bases between the germline ends. In germline, CDR1 is SGHRS, CDR2 YFSETQ. The CDR3 loop spans 13 amino acids. The CDR3 DNA reads as TGCGCCAGCAGCTTGGCCGGTTGGCCGCCCCAGCATTTT. Protein: CASSLAGWPPQHF.

This clone was counted once. The chain combines TRBV19 with TRBJ2-7; 7 bases map to TRBD2. CDR1 and CDR2 from the germline V gene are LNHDA and SQIVND (reference sequence). V gave up 5 bases and J gave up 5 bases; unmatched junction bases: 9. This CDR3 has 14 amino acids. In DNA form, the CDR3 reads TGTGCCAGTAGTCCAAGCGGGATAAGGCACGAGCAGTACTTC. Protein: CASSPSGIRHEQYF.

Concerning this clone itself: Other DNA sequences in the same sample also yield this CDR3. The rearrangement uses TRBV7-9 and TRBJ2-6, with D maybe TRBD1 (5 bases). The germline V and J ends were trimmed by 6 bases and 2 bases, with 5 bases remaining between them. The CDR3 is made up of 13 amino acids. Germline CDR1 SEHNR, CDR2 FQNEAQ (reference sequence). This CDR3 is CASRGAGANVLTF. The CDR3, as DNA: TGTGCCAGCAGAGGGGCTGGGGCCAACGTCCTGACTTTC.

The chain uses TRBV28 and TRBJ2-3; 9 bases align to TRBD1. V lost 5 bases and J lost 3; bases outside the gene matches: 6. Germline CDR1 MDHEN, CDR2 SYDVKM. The CDR3 sequence is 15 residues long. The CDR3 protein is CASSPQGAITDTQYF. The DNA for the CDR3 is TGTGCCAGCAGTCCACAGGGGGCTATTACAGATACGCAGTATTTT. The variable domain in full, with the rest retrieved from reference TRBV28 and TRBJ2-3, is DVKVTQSSRYLVKRTGEKVFLECVQDMDHENMFWYRQDPGLGLRLIYFSYDVKMKEKGDIPEGYSVSREKKERFSLILESASTNQTSMYLCASSPQGAITDTQYFGPGTRLTVL.

The CDR3 here is CASSYSGQGMTGYTF. The CDR3 DNA reads TGTGCCAGCAGTTACTCGGGACAGGGAATGACTGGCTACACCTTC. The rearrangement uses TRBV6-5 and TRBJ1-2, with TRBD1 identical over 9 bases. V shed 0 bases and J 7 bases; nucleotides not matched to a gene: 6. This CDR3 spans 15 amino acids. Germline V CDR1 and CDR2: MNHEY, SVGAGI.

On this clone itself: Other DNA sequences in this specimen translate into the identical CDR3. The rearrangement joins TRBV11-2 to TRBJ2-5, with TRBD1 identical over 10 bases. The CDR3 length is 16 residues. V lost 1 base to trimming and J lost 2 bases; unmatched junction nucleotides: 4. Germline lookup yields CDR1 SGHAT and CDR2 FQNNGV. CDR3 sequence reads: CASSLGPGQGQETQYF. Here the CDR3 DNA reads TGTGCCAGCAGCTTAGGGCCGGGACAGGGGCAAGAGACCCAGTACTTC.

CDR3 DNA: TGTGCCAGCAGTTTTATCACTAGCGGGAGCAATGAGCAGTTCTTC. Its protein is CASSFITSGSNEQFF. J is TRBJ2-1 and V is TRBV28; 11 positions agree with TRBD2. This CDR3 is built from 15 residues. The junction had 4 bases not matched to a gene; V was cut back by 3 bases and J by 6 bases. CDR1 and CDR2 from the germline V gene are MDHEN and SYDVKM.

V and J are TRBV5-6 and TRBJ2-1, with no clear D. The CDR3 loop spans 13 amino acids. The ends were cut back, 0 bases at V and 4 bases at J, with 5 bases in the middle. Germline V gene lookup returns CDR1 SGHDT and CDR2 YYEEEE. CDR3 in amino acids: CASSLDAYNEQFF. The CDR3, as DNA: TGTGCCAGCAGCTTGGACGCATACAATGAGCAGTTCTTC.

The chain uses TRBV6-5 and TRBJ2-7; D gene uncertain. This CDR3 is 12 amino acids long. Trimming shortened V by 6 bases and J by 4 bases, and 10 bases separated the two germline ends. Germline loops: CDR1 MNHEY, CDR2 SVGAGI. CDR3: CASSMVSYEQYF. Here the CDR3 DNA reads TGTGCCAGCAGCATGGTTTCGTACGAGCAGTACTTC.

This rearrangement joins TRBV5-6 to TRBJ2-3; D perhaps matches TRBD2 (6 bases). There are 16 residues in the CDR3. V shed 1 base and J shed 3 bases, with 15 bases lying between them. CDR1 and CDR2 from the germline V gene are SGHDT and YYEEEE. CDR3 residues: CASSLPGVGSTDTQYF. The CDR3 nucleotides are TGTGCCAGCAGCTTGCCGGGAGTGGGTAGTACAGATACGCAGTATTTT.

The V call is TRBV2, the J call TRBJ1-3; TRBD1 aligns across 9 bases. Trimming at V came to 5 bases and at J to 6 bases, leaving 11 bases not matched to a gene. Germline values: CDR1 SNHLY, CDR2 FYNNEI. The CDR3 has 16 amino acids. The CDR3 protein is CASSIRDRVVENTIYF. The DNA for the CDR3 is TGTGCCAGCAGTATCCGGGACAGGGTAGTAGAAAACACCATATATTTT.

The chain links TRBV5-5 to TRBJ2-3, with 7 bases lining up with TRBD2. This CDR3 region has 12 residues. Looked up from germline, CDR1 is SGHKS and CDR2 is YYEKEE (reference sequence). The J segment lost 8 bases and the V segment lost 6 bases, leaving 6 bases of the junction unmatched. CDR3 protein: CASTIWGGTQYF. CDR3 bases: TGTGCCAGCACCATATGGGGGGGTACGCAGTATTTT.

The chain links TRBV6-5 to TRBJ2-1; D assignment may be TRBD1 or TRBD2 (5 bases each). This CDR3 contains 15 residues. CDR1 and CDR2 from the germline V gene are MNHEY and SVGAGI. Trimming shortened V by 6 bases and J by 1 base, and 13 bases separated the two germline ends. CDR3 bases: TGTGCCAGCAGCTTGGGACCTTCATCCTACAATGAGCAGTTCTTC. Translated, it gives CASSLGPSSYNEQFF.

This chain uses TRBV30 with TRBJ2-7; no firm D call. The CDR3 runs to 13 residues. Germline values: CDR1 GTSNPN, CDR2 SVGIG (reference sequence). V lost 2 bases and J lost 6, with 14 bases in between. CDR3: CAWSPQIRVEQYF. The DNA of the CDR3 is TGTGCCTGGAGTCCTCAAATTCGGGTCGAGCAGTACTTC. Full variable domain (outside the CDR3, taken from reference TRBV30 and TRBJ2-7): SQTIHQWPATLVQPVGSPLSLECTVEGTSNPNLYWYRQAAGRGLQLLFYSVGIGQISSEVPQNLSASRPQDRQFILSSKKLLLSDSGFYLCAWSPQIRVEQYFGPGTRLTVT.

The rearrangement joins TRBV5-5 to TRBJ2-3, with a weak D call TRBD2 (6 bases). Germline V gene lookup returns CDR1 SGHKS and CDR2 YYEKEE (reference sequence). The V end was cut by 2 bases, the J end by 2 bases, with 15 bases between. The CDR3 is made up of 16 amino acids. CDR3 sequence: CASSFGGSGTTDTQYF. Here the CDR3 DNA reads TGTGCCAGCAGCTTTGGTGGTAGCGGAACCACAGATACGCAGTATTTT.